Below, one T cell receptor beta chain is given with its context. Its antigen is currently unknown. This specimen comes from a study of T cell repertoires in cytomegalovirus infection. Germline-derived CDR1 and CDR2 are LNHDA and SQIVND (reference sequence). The CDR3 runs 15 residues. V was pared by 5 bases and J by 4 bases, with 17 bases between. TCRdb analysed the reads with MiXCR anew, one entry per CDR3 protein. Of some 350,000 distinct CDR3 sequences in the sample, about 34% are singletons; the top ten hold approximately 13%. This sequence joins TRBV19 and TRBJ1-1, with D unresolved. The receptor comes from a human donor in good health (CMV status not recorded). Some clones in this sample may be carry-over from other donors' samples. The material was cultured PBMCs, obtained from culture after CMV antigen stimulation. The CDR3 protein is CASSPSLTRGTEAFF. The CDR3, as DNA: TGTGCCAGTAGTCCTTCCCTCACCCGGGGCACTGAAGCTTTCTTT.